Shown below are 30 T cell receptor beta chains from a single sample sequenced in a study of OX40 agonist ivuxolimab in advanced cancers. The repertoire was sequenced with immunoSEQ multiplex PCR; TCRdb's copy has only in-frame clones and lacks some. The table records approximately 80,000 clones, approximately 86% of them present only once. Sequencing was performed on CD4+ or CD8+ T cells sorted from blood, taken in a trial of the OX40 agonist ivuxolimab. These receptors originate from an adult with an advanced solid tumor such as melanoma, head and neck, liver or kidney cancer.

V and J are TRBV29-1 and TRBJ2-2; 7 positions agree with TRBD2. The length of the CDR3 is 11 residues. Germline V gene data show CDR1 as SQVTM and CDR2 as ANQGSEA. Trimming at V came to 5 bases and at J to 13 bases, leaving 7 bases not matched to a gene. The CDR3 DNA reads as TGCAGCGTTCGCAGGGAGGGTGGGCTGTTTTTT. Its translation is CSVRREGGLFF.

CDR3 in DNA: TGTGCCACCAAACCTAGGACAGCGGGATCCATTTACAATGAGCAGTTCTTC. Its translation is CATKPRTAGSIYNEQFF. The rearrangement links TRBV2 to TRBJ2-1; a weak D match, TRBD2 (7 bases). This CDR3 spans 17 amino acids. CDR1 and CDR2 from the germline V gene are SNHLY and FYNNEI. V lost 10 bases and J lost 4, with 26 bases in between.

This clone was seen just once. This sequence joins TRBV20-1 and TRBJ2-1, with D unclear. The CDR3 runs to 11 residues. Germline CDR1 and CDR2: DFQATT and SNEGSKA (reference sequence). V lost 3 bases and J 10 bases, leaving 10 bases between the germline ends. The DNA of the CDR3 is TGCAGTGCTAGCTGGAACCGCGAGCAGTTCTTC. The encoded protein is CSASWNREQFF.

The rearrangement joins TRBV9 to TRBJ1-2; the D gene is possibly TRBD1 (6 bases). Germline values: CDR1 SGDLS, CDR2 YYNGEE. V was clipped by 7 bases and J by 6 bases, with 10 bases between them. The CDR3 totals 11 residues. The CDR3 nucleotides read TGTGCCAGCTGGGGGCAGGATGGCTACACCTTC. This encodes CASWGQDGYTF.

This clone was picked up a small number of times. The CDR3 DNA is TGTGCCAGCCGGTTTACAGGGGCGGCCGGGGAGCTGTTTTTT. Encoded protein: CASRFTGAAGELFF. The genes are TRBV19 and TRBJ2-2, with 7 bases fitting TRBD1. CDR1 is LNHDA, CDR2 SQIVND, per germline (reference sequence). Trimming cost V 9 bases and J 6 bases; bases outside gene matches: 10. This CDR3 region has 14 residues.

The rearrangement links TRBV19 to TRBJ2-1; 8 bases fit TRBD2. Germline CDR1 and CDR2: LNHDA and SQIVND (reference sequence). The CDR3 runs to 17 residues. The trim removed 0 bases at V and 1 base at J, leaving 5 bases unmatched. The CDR3 nucleotides read TGTGCCAGTAGTATAGATTCTGGCGGGGGGTCCTACAATGAGCAGTTCTTC. Translating it yields CASSIDSGGGSYNEQFF.

This chain links TRBV11-1 with TRBJ2-1, with 10 nucleotides matching TRBD2. With 5 bases clipped from V and 4 bases from J, the junction kept 11 bases outside the gene matches. CDR1 is SGHAT, CDR2 FQDESV, per germline (reference sequence). This CDR3 spans 17 amino acids. The CDR3 protein is CASSQPSGLAVYNEQFF. The CDR3 DNA follows: TGTGCCAGCAGCCAACCGAGCGGACTAGCGGTTTACAATGAGCAGTTCTTC. Together with reference TRBV11-1 and TRBJ2-1, the CDR3 gives the full variable domain: EAEVAQSPRYKITEKSQAVAFWCDPISGHATLYWYRQILGQGPELLVQFQDESVVDDSQLPKDRFSAERLKGVDSTLKIQPAELGDSAMYLCASSQPSGLAVYNEQFFGPGTRLTVL.

Details on this clone: The junction does not match germline at one end; this may be a read error. V and J are TRBV7-9 and TRBJ1-1; D remains ambiguous. In germline, CDR1 is SEHNR, CDR2 FQNEAQ (reference sequence). This CDR3 contains 16 residues. The DNA of the CDR3 is TGTGCCAGCAGTTTAGGCGTTCTCCGGGAGGACACTGAAGCTTTCTTT. It translates to CASSLGVLREDTEAFF.

The chain couples TRBV9 to TRBJ2-2; D not certain. CDR3 size: 15 residues. V was shortened by 4 bases and J by 5 bases, with 15 bases between the two germline ends. CDR1 SGDLS and CDR2 YYNGEE come from the germline V gene. In DNA form, the CDR3 reads TGTGCCAGCAGCCCTCAGGAGCAGCGAACCGGGGAGCTGTTTTTT. Its protein product is CASSPQEQRTGELFF.

The rearrangement joins TRBV11-3 to TRBJ1-4; weak D call: TRBD1 (5 bases). The CDR3 loop spans 14 amino acids. Germline V gives CDR1 SGHNT, CDR2 YENEEA. V dropped 3 bases and J dropped 5 bases, with 10 bases sitting between them. Here the CDR3 DNA reads TGTGCCAGCAGCTTGGGGGGGTTGAATGAAAAACTGTTTTTT. This codes for CASSLGGLNEKLFF.

The chain joins TRBV13 to TRBJ2-7; TRBD2 matches 12 bases. The CDR3 is 17 amino acids. CDR1 is PRHDT, CDR2 FYEKMQ, per germline (reference sequence). Losses at the gene ends were 2 bases for V and 2 bases for J; bases not matched to a gene: 7. The CDR3 DNA reads as TGTGCCAGCAGCTTACAGGGACTAGCGGGCCAGACCTACGAGCAGTACTTC. It encodes CASSLQGLAGQTYEQYF.

The genes are TRBV9 and TRBJ2-5; perhaps TRBD1 as D (5 bases). V lost 4 bases and J 4 bases, leaving 14 bases between the germline ends. CDR1 and CDR2 from the germline V gene are SGDLS and YYNGEE. CDR3 length: 14 residues. The DNA for the CDR3 is TGTGCCAGCAGCCCTTTTGGGGCTCGAGAGACCCAGTACTTC. This gives the protein CASSPFGARETQYF.

V gene TRBV19 combines with J gene TRBJ1-5; D is unclear. Trimming cost V 5 bases and J 9 bases, with 14 bases left between them. The CDR3 consists of 13 residues. CDR1 and CDR2 from the germline V gene are LNHDA and SQIVND (reference sequence). CDR3 region: CASSRALLMPQHF. For the CDR3, the DNA is TGTGCCAGTAGTCGCGCTCTCTTGATGCCCCAGCATTTT.

V gene TRBV4-1 combines with J gene TRBJ2-2; tentative D call: TRBD1 (6 bases). The CDR3 extends over 16 amino acids. Germline V gives CDR1 MGHRA, CDR2 YSYEKL. Deletions cut 4 bases from V and 2 bases from J, with 14 bases between. In nucleotides, the CDR3 is TGCGCCAGCAGCCTGTCCGGGACACCTAACACCGGGGAGCTGTTTTTT. It specifies CASSLSGTPNTGELFF.

A single count supports this clone. The chain is built from TRBV6-5 and TRBJ2-3; no clear D gene. This CDR3 is built from 13 residues. The germline V gene has CDR1 MNHEY and CDR2 SVGAGI. V was cut by 2 bases and J by 3 bases, with 6 bases left in between. The CDR3 reads CASSYPTTDTQYF. For the CDR3, the DNA is TGTGCCAGCAGTTACCCTACAACAGATACGCAGTATTTT.

The V gene is TRBV6-5, the J gene TRBJ1-5, with D possibly being TRBD1 (6 bases). CDR3 length: 14 amino acids. Germline-derived CDR1 and CDR2 are MNHEY and SVGAGI. The V gene lost 8 bases and the J gene lost 7 bases, with 18 bases spanning the gap. DNA of the CDR3: TGTGCCAGCCGGAAAGGGGGGCTGGAACAGCCCCAGCATTTT. It yields the protein CASRKGGLEQPQHF.

The V call is TRBV9, the J call TRBJ2-7, with TRBD1 as a possible D gene (6 bases). Germline CDR1 and CDR2: SGDLS and YYNGEE. Trimming shortened V by 3 bases and J by 2 bases, and 15 bases separated the two germline ends. The CDR3 contains 15 residues. CDR3 in amino acids: CASSEGEVGAYEQYF. In DNA, the CDR3 is TGTGCCAGCAGCGAGGGGGAAGTAGGGGCCTACGAGCAGTACTTC.

The V gene is TRBV2, the J gene TRBJ2-7, with D perhaps matching TRBD1 or TRBD2 (5 bases each). The V gene lost 7 bases and the J gene lost 1 base, with 17 bases spanning the gap. Germline V lookup: CDR1 SNHLY, CDR2 FYNNEI. The CDR3 contains 15 residues. The CDR3 DNA follows: TGTGCCAGCACCCAAGACAGAGGGTCATCCTACGAGCAGTACTTC. This codes for CASTQDRGSSYEQYF.

CDR3 bases: TGCGCCAGCAGCTTGGAACGGACCACTCCCGAGACCCAGTACTTC. As protein: CASSLERTTPETQYF. The chain has TRBV5-1 and TRBJ2-5; no reliable D call. Germline lookup yields CDR1 SGHRS and CDR2 YFSETQ. The V end was cut by 0 bases, the J end by 5 bases, with 14 bases between. CDR3 length: 15 amino acids.

The CDR3 here is CASSIQTNSYEQYF. The CDR3 bases are TGTGCCAGTAGTATCCAGACTAATTCCTACGAGCAGTACTTC. This sequence joins TRBV19 and TRBJ2-7, with D tentatively TRBD2 (5 bases). Trimming took off 3 bases at V and 1 base at J, with 10 bases between the two ends. The germline V gene has CDR1 LNHDA and CDR2 SQIVND (reference sequence). CDR3 length equals 14 residues.

CDR3 bases: TGTGCCAGCAGCCAGTCAGTTAGCAATCAGCCCCAGCATTTT. This codes for CASSQSVSNQPQHF. This rearrangement joins TRBV7-9 to TRBJ1-5, with no clear D. The CDR3 runs to 14 residues. Germline CDR1 SEHNR, CDR2 FQNEAQ (reference sequence). Trimming removed 5 bases from V and 0 bases from J, with 8 bases in between.

The chain joins TRBV15 to TRBJ1-1; D possibly corresponds to TRBD1 (5 bases). Trimming removed 7 bases from V and 0 bases from J, with 9 bases in between. The CDR3 runs 13 residues. Germline V CDR1 and CDR2: LNHNV, YYDKDF (reference sequence). The CDR3 here is CATKEGLNTEAFF. The CDR3 DNA is TGTGCCACCAAGGAGGGGTTGAACACTGAAGCTTTCTTT.

The chain employs TRBV5-4 and TRBJ1-5; D is undetermined. The CDR3 totals 12 residues. V was cut by 3 bases and J by 4 bases, with 5 bases left in between. Germline assignment: CDR1 SGHNT and CDR2 YYREEE (reference sequence). As DNA, the CDR3 is TGTGCCAGCAGCTCAGAGAATCAGCCCCAGCATTTT. Amino acid sequence: CASSSENQPQHF.

With respect to this clone: The sample carries other DNA sequences with the same CDR3. The V and J genes are TRBV19 and TRBJ1-1; no clear D gene. There are 13 residues in the CDR3. Germline assignment: CDR1 LNHDA and CDR2 SQIVND (reference sequence). Trimming removed 3 bases at V and 0 bases at J, with 5 bases between. The CDR3 DNA reads as TGTGCCAGTAGTATTTCAGTGAACACTGAAGCTTTCTTT. Translated, it gives CASSISVNTEAFF.

V usage is TRBV19 and J usage is TRBJ1-3; D uncertain. V was cut by 4 bases and J by 2 bases, with 12 bases left in between. From germline, CDR1 is LNHDA and CDR2 SQIVND (reference sequence). This CDR3 has 15 amino acids. Written as DNA, the CDR3 is TGTGCCAGTAGTACTCCCACCGGGGCTGGAAACACCATATATTTT. Translated, it gives CASSTPTGAGNTIYF.

This chain joins TRBV9 and TRBJ2-3; 10 nucleotides agree with TRBD2. The CDR3 totals 15 residues. Germline assignment: CDR1 SGDLS and CDR2 YYNGEE. J gave up 3 bases and V 7 bases, and 8 bases lay outside the gene matches. CDR3 sequence (DNA): TGTGCCAGCGGGTTGAGCGGGAGGGCAACAGATACGCAGTATTTT. Translated, it gives CASGLSGRATDTQYF.

The chain carries TRBV5-1 and TRBJ2-3; perhaps D is TRBD1 or TRBD2 (5 bases each). Germline V gene sequence: CDR1 SGHRS, CDR2 YFSETQ. This CDR3 has 14 amino acids. V lost 4 bases and J lost 0, with 9 bases in between. CDR3 sequence (DNA): TGCGCCAGCAGCCAGGGACCTAGCACAGATACGCAGTATTTT. Protein sequence: CASSQGPSTDTQYF.

The J gene is TRBJ2-5, the V gene TRBV20-1; D is uncertain. CDR1 is DFQATT and CDR2 is SNEGSKA in the germline V gene (reference sequence). Trimming cost V 6 bases and J 5 bases, with 10 bases left between them. There are 11 residues in the CDR3. CDR3 DNA: TGCAGTGCCGTTGACGGGGAGACCCAGTACTTC. Translated: CSAVDGETQYF.

J is TRBJ2-1 and V is TRBV7-8, with a tentative D call TRBD1 (6 bases). The CDR3 totals 15 residues. CDR1 is SGHVS, CDR2 FQNEAQ, per germline. Between the trimmed V and J ends, which lost 1 base and 6 bases, there was a span of 13 bases. DNA of the CDR3: TGTGCCAGCAGCTTAGGTCGGCGCAGGGGCAATGAGCAGTTCTTC. Protein product: CASSLGRRRGNEQFF.

The gene calls are TRBV4-1 and TRBJ2-2; possible D gene TRBD1, 6 bases. Germline V gene lookup returns CDR1 MGHRA and CDR2 YSYEKL. V gave up 3 bases and J gave up 6 bases, with 11 bases separating them. The CDR3 length is 14 residues. The CDR3 DNA reads TGCGCCAGCAGCCACAGACAGGTCGCCGGGGAGCTGTTTTTT. Protein sequence: CASSHRQVAGELFF.